The 17 T cell receptor beta chains below come from one sample, sequenced in a study of blood T cell repertoires in COVID-19. The table came from immunoSEQ multiplex PCR; TCRdb's copy has only in-frame clones and leaves some out. The sample shows about 220,000 clones, roughly four fifths of them seen only once. The sequenced material came from peripheral blood. Receptors were obtained from a woman aged 25 to 39 who had recovered from COVID-19.

V gene TRBV4-1 combines with J gene TRBJ2-2; D may be TRBD2 (6 bases). Germline CDR1 is MGHRA and CDR2 is YSYEKL. CDR3 length: 16 residues. V lost 3 bases and J 8 bases, leaving 19 bases between the germline ends. CDR3: CASSHPKSGRRGELFF. CDR3 bases: TGCGCCAGCAGCCACCCAAAGTCGGGGAGGAGGGGGGAGCTGTTTTTT.

The CDR3 here is CASRGTGGSYEQYF. The CDR3 bases are TGTGCCAGCAGGGGGACAGGGGGCTCCTACGAGCAGTACTTC. The genes are TRBV13 and TRBJ2-7; TRBD1 aligns across 11 bases. The CDR3 is made up of 14 amino acids. From germline, CDR1 is PRHDT and CDR2 FYEKMQ (reference sequence). Unmatched junction bases numbered 1, after V lost 6 bases and J lost 0 bases.

The count of this clone is one. The chain recombines TRBV28 with TRBJ1-2; D is undetermined. The CDR3 loop spans 11 amino acids. V lost 11 bases and J 4 bases, leaving 11 bases between the germline ends. From germline, CDR1 is MDHEN and CDR2 SYDVKM. The CDR3 bases are TGTGCCGTACACACAACCTATGGCTACACCTTC. This gives the protein CAVHTTYGYTF.

The J gene is TRBJ1-1, the V gene TRBV3-1 (or the pseudogene TRBV3-2), with 8 bases identical to TRBD1. Trimming removed 4 bases from V and 5 bases from J; junction bases left unmatched: 6. The CDR3 has 14 amino acids. In germline, CDR1 is LGHDT, CDR2 YNNKEL (reference sequence). The CDR3 loop is CASSRGQGRTEAFF. The CDR3 coding sequence is TGTGCCAGCAGCCGCGGACAGGGAAGGACTGAAGCTTTCTTT.

The rearrangement uses TRBV5-1 and TRBJ2-1, with TRBD2 matching 10 bases. V was pared by 0 bases and J by 10 bases, with 10 bases of the junction left unmatched. Germline values: CDR1 SGHRS, CDR2 YFSETQ. The CDR3 is 16 amino acids. DNA of the CDR3: TGCGCCAGCAGCTTGGTACTAGCGGGACCTACGGCCGAGCAGTTCTTC. Its translation: CASSLVLAGPTAEQFF.

The chain is built from TRBV6-5 and TRBJ1-4; perhaps TRBD1 as D (5 bases). V dropped 8 bases and J dropped 0 bases, with 13 bases sitting between them. This CDR3 is 15 amino acids long. Germline V CDR1 and CDR2: MNHEY, SVGAGI. CDR3 nucleotide sequence: TGTGCCAGCGGCTTGGAAGGGGCAACTAATGAAAAACTGTTTTTT. This gives the protein CASGLEGATNEKLFF.

This clone has only one observation. The same CDR3 can be traced to other DNA sequences in this sample. The chain couples TRBV5-1 to TRBJ1-4; D gene uncertain. Germline assignment: CDR1 SGHRS and CDR2 YFSETQ. Deletions cut 1 base from V and 5 bases from J, with 6 bases between. This CDR3 contains 13 residues. CDR3: CASSLLGNEKLFF. CDR3 nucleotide sequence: TGCGCCAGCAGCTTGTTGGGCAATGAAAAACTGTTTTTT. The whole variable domain, remainder taken from reference TRBV5-1 and TRBJ1-4, is KAGVTQTPRYLIKTRGQQVTLSCSPISGHRSVSWYQQTPGQGLQFLFEYFSETQRNKGNFPGRFSGRQFSNSRSEMNVSTLELGDSALYLCASSLLGNEKLFFGSGTQLSVL.

The V gene is TRBV5-1, the J gene TRBJ2-1, with TRBD2 matching 7 bases. This CDR3 is built from 15 residues. With 0 bases clipped from V and 2 bases from J, the junction kept 2 bases outside the gene matches. In germline, CDR1 is SGHRS, CDR2 YFSETQ. As DNA, the CDR3 is TGCGCCAGCAGCTTGGTAGCGGGCACCTACAATGAGCAGTTCTTC. Its translation: CASSLVAGTYNEQFF.

This chain joins TRBV24-1 and TRBJ1-2; 7 nucleotides line up with TRBD1. Unmatched junction bases numbered 4, after V lost 3 bases and J lost 7 bases. The CDR3 consists of 13 residues. Germline V gives CDR1 KGHDR, CDR2 SFDVKD. In DNA, the CDR3 is TGTGCCACCAGTGATACAGGGGTTCCTGGCTACACCTTC. It specifies CATSDTGVPGYTF.

This clone has just a few counts. V and J are TRBV28 and TRBJ1-2; TRBD1 might be the D (5 bases). Germline assignment: CDR1 MDHEN and CDR2 SYDVKM. This CDR3 has 12 residues. The V gene lost 8 bases and the J gene lost 8 bases, with 15 bases spanning the gap. This chain's CDR3 is CASFRVFRGYTF. In DNA form, the CDR3 reads TGTGCCAGCTTCAGGGTTTTCAGGGGCTACACCTTC.

The CDR3 reads CAWTQGIPEAFF. The CDR3 region has the DNA TGTGCCTGGACACAGGGGATACCTGAAGCTTTCTTT. The V call is TRBV30, the J call TRBJ1-1; TRBD1 agrees at 7 bases. Germline V gives CDR1 GTSNPN, CDR2 SVGIG (reference sequence). J was trimmed by 6 bases and V by 4 bases; bases with no gene match: 5. There are 12 residues in the CDR3.

This clone was counted between two and nine times. The chain links TRBV3-1 (or the pseudogene TRBV3-2) to TRBJ1-1; tentative D call: TRBD1 (5 bases). The V gene's germline CDR1 is LGHDT and CDR2 YNNKEL (reference sequence). The V gene lost 2 bases and the J gene lost 3 bases, with 10 bases spanning the gap. CDR3 length equals 14 residues. CDR3 sequence: CASSQTQGYTEAFF. The DNA of the CDR3 is TGTGCCAGCAGCCAAACCCAGGGCTACACTGAAGCTTTCTTT.

The chain combines TRBV2 with TRBJ2-3, with 7 positions matching TRBD1. With 6 bases clipped from V and 2 bases from J, the junction kept 5 bases outside the gene matches. Germline values: CDR1 SNHLY, CDR2 FYNNEI. The CDR3 extends over 14 amino acids. DNA for the CDR3: TGTGCCAGCAGAACCGGGACAGCCACAGATACGCAGTATTTT. It specifies CASRTGTATDTQYF.

CDR3 in amino acids: CAIRDGQLNSPLHF. In DNA, the CDR3 is TGTGCCATCAGAGACGGACAGTTAAATTCACCCCTCCACTTT. The rearrangement uses TRBV10-3 and TRBJ1-6, with D maybe TRBD1 (6 bases). The length of the CDR3 is 14 residues. Between the trimmed V and J ends, which lost 6 bases and 7 bases, there was a span of 13 bases. CDR1 and CDR2 from the germline V gene are ENHRY and SYGVKD.

The J gene is TRBJ2-5, the V gene TRBV7-9; 9 bases are a match to TRBD2. The CDR3 consists of 15 residues. V was clipped by 5 bases and J by 5 bases; unmatched bases: 9. From germline, CDR1 is SEHNR and CDR2 FQNEAQ (reference sequence). The CDR3 region is CASSIWLAGEETQYF. CDR3 sequence (DNA): TGTGCCAGCAGCATCTGGTTAGCGGGAGAGGAGACCCAGTACTTC.

The genes are TRBV3-1 (or the pseudogene TRBV3-2) and TRBJ1-1; tentative D call: TRBD1 (5 bases). The CDR3 sequence is 15 residues long. Trimming left V 2 bases short and J 4 bases short, with 14 bases between. Germline V gives CDR1 LGHDT, CDR2 YNNKEL (reference sequence). CDR3 DNA sequence: TGTGCCAGCAGCCAAAGGGGAGGGATCGGCACTGAAGCTTTCTTT. Amino acids: CASSQRGGIGTEAFF.

The chain has TRBV21-1 and TRBJ1-2; the DNA was not compared with TRBD1, the D call given in the table. TRBV21-1 is annotated as a pseudogene. This CDR3 comprises 15 residues. In nucleotides, the CDR3 is TGTGCCAGCAGCAGTAACGGGACAGGGAGCTATGGCTACACCTTC. Residues: CASSSNGTGSYGYTF.